This TCR beta chain was captured in a study of T cells in Graves' hyperthyroidism and ophthalmopathy. RNA transcripts provided the source from which TCR beta CDR3 regions were amplified. An initial round of RT-PCR targeting the TCR CDR3 relied on the HTBI primer set. TCRdb recomputed calls from the multiplex PCR reads with MiXCR, one row per CDR3 protein. The profile shows 750,000 to 900,000 distinct CDR3 sequences, 35% to 45% of them singletons. With 3 bases removed from V and 3 bases from J, the gap between germline ends came to 9 bases. The CDR3 consists of 14 residues. Per germline, CDR1 ENHRY and CDR2 SYGVKD.

The sequence derives from a man aged 18 to 30 with Graves' hyperthyroidism. The rearrangement uses TRBV10-3 and TRBJ1-5, with D unresolved. The sample consisted of blood. CDR3 protein: CAISEWDHNQPQHF. CDR3 nucleotides: TGTGCCATCAGTGAATGGGATCACAATCAGCCCCAGCATTTT.